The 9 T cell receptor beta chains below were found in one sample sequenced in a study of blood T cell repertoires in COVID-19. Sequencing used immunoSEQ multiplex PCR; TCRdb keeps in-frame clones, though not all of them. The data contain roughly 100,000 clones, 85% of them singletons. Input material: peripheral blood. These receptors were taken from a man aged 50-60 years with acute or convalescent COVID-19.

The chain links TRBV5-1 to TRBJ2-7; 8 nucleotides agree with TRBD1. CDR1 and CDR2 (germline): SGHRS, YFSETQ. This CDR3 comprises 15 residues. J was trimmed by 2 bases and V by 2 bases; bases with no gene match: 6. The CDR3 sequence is CASSLSGGKTYEQYF. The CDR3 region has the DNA TGCGCCAGCAGCTTATCAGGGGGCAAAACCTACGAGCAGTACTTC. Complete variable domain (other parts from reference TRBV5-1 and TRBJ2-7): KAGVTQTPRYLIKTRGQQVTLSCSPISGHRSVSWYQQTPGQGLQFLFEYFSETQRNKGNFPGRFSGRQFSNSRSEMNVSTLELGDSALYLCASSLSGGKTYEQYFGPGTRLTVT.

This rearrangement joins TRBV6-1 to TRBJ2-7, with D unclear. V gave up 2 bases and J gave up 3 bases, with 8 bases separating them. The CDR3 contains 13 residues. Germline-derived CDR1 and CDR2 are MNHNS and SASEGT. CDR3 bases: TGTGCCAGCAGTGAACAGTCTAGCTACGAGCAGTACTTC. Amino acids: CASSEQSSYEQYF.

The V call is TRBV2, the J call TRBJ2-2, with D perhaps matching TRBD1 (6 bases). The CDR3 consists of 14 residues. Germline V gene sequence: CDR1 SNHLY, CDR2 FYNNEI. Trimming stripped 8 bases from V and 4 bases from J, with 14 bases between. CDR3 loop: CASRGQGSTGELFF. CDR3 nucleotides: TGTGCCAGCCGTGGGCAGGGGAGCACCGGGGAGCTGTTTTTT.

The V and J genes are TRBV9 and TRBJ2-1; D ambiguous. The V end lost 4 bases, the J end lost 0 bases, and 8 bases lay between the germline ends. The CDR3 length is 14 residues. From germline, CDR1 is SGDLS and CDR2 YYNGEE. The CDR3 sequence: CASSKYISYNEQFF. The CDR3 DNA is TGTGCCAGCAGCAAGTACATCTCCTACAATGAGCAGTTCTTC.

Written as DNA, the CDR3 is TGTGCCAGCAGTCGAAAGACAGGGGACTACACTGAAGCTTTCTTT. Its translation is CASSRKTGDYTEAFF. This chain joins TRBV7-2 and TRBJ1-1, with 8 bases aligning to TRBD1. V lost 6 bases to trimming and J lost 3 bases; unmatched junction nucleotides: 9. Germline values: CDR1 SGHTA, CDR2 FQGNSA. The CDR3 covers 15 residues.

The CDR3 nucleotides are TGTGCCAGCAGTTTTAGGACAGGATACAATGAGCAGTTCTTC. It is translated as CASSFRTGYNEQFF. The gene calls are TRBV27 and TRBJ2-1, with 7 nucleotides matching TRBD1. Germline trimming cut 3 bases from V and 4 bases from J; bases unmatched to any gene: 3. CDR1 MNHEY and CDR2 SMNVEV come from the germline V gene (reference sequence). The CDR3 sequence is 14 residues long.

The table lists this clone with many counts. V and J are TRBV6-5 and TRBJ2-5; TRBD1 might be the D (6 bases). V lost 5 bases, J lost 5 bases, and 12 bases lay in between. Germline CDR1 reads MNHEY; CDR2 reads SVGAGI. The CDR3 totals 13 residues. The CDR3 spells CASSRDNRETQYF. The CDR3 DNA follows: TGTGCCAGCAGTCGGGACAACAGGGAGACCCAGTACTTC.

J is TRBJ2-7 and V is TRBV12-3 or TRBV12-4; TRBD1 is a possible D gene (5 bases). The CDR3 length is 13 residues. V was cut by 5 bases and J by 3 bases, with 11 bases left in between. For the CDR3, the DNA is TGTGCCAGCAGTGACAGTTCTCACTACGAGCAGTACTTC. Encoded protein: CASSDSSHYEQYF.

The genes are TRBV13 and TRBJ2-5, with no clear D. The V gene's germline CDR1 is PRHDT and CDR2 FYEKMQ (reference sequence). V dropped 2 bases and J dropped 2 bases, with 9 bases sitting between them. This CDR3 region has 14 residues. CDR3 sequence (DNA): TGTGCCAGCAGCTTATTACTAACTCAAGAGACCCAGTACTTC. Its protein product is CASSLLLTQETQYF.